This T cell receptor (beta chain) was sequenced for a study of T cell responses to AZD1222 COVID-19 vaccine. The repertoire was sequenced with immunoSEQ multiplex PCR; TCRdb's copy has only in-frame clones and lacks some. The sample has around 180,000 clones; approximately 86% are singletons. Of note for this clone: Germline and junction disagree at one end, which may indicate a read error.

Sequenced here: peripheral blood, sampled on day 0 of AZD1222 vaccination. This clonotype was sampled from an adult in good health.

The CDR3 spells CASTPQGATLHF. CDR3 DNA: TGTGCCAGCACCCCACAGGGTGCAACCCTCCACTTC. This chain links TRBV2 with TRBJ2-4; tentatively, D is TRBD1 (6 bases). This CDR3 spans 12 amino acids. CDR1 is SNHLY and CDR2 is FYNNEI in the germline V gene. The full variable domain, rest sourced from reference TRBV2 and TRBJ2-4, is EPEVTQTPSHQVTQMGQEVILRCVPISNHLYFYWYRQILGQKVEFLVSFYNNEISEKSEIFDDQFSVERPDGSNFTLKIRSTKLEDSAMYFCASTPQGATLHFGAGTRLSVL.